The rows below give T cell receptor beta chains drawn from one sample of a study of radiotherapy plus CTLA-4 blockade in lung cancer. Clones were sequenced by immunoSEQ multiplex PCR, and TCRdb holds only the in-frame ones, with some missing. The data show tens of thousands of clones, with around nine tenths seen just once and 15% to 20% held by the top ten. The sample here was peripheral blood, taken from a patient treated with radiotherapy plus ipilimumab. The receptors shown here come from a human donor with non-small cell lung cancer that progressed on radiotherapy plus ipilimumab. Both conserved end residues are part of each CDR3. D genes are given only for firm matches. Expanded clones are given a class, and other clones once, few, many or no size at all.

size,D,V,J,CDR3,DNA
NA,TRBD1,TRBV30,TRBJ2-3,CASPDRGGTDTQYF,TGTGCCTCCCCGGACAGGGGGGGCACAGATACGCAGTATTTT
NA,NA,TRBV9,TRBJ1-1,CASSARGTLNTEAFF,TGTGCCAGCAGCGCGCGGGGGACCTTGAACACTGAAGCTTTCTTT
NA,TRBD1,TRBV27,TRBJ1-2,CASSAQGGPYGYTF,TGTGCCAGCAGTGCCCAAGGGGGCCCTTATGGCTACACCTTC
NA,TRBD2,TRBV7-9,TRBJ2-7,CASSLAGGYEQYF,TGTGCCAGCAGCTTAGCGGGGGGGTACGAGCAGTACTTC
NA,NA,TRBV10-3,TRBJ1-5,CAISESAGSPSNQPQHF,TGTGCCATCAGTGAGTCGGCAGGGAGCCCCAGCAATCAGCCCCAGCATTTT
NA,NA,TRBV6-1,TRBJ1-5,CASSGGTGRANQPQHF,TGTGCCAGCAGTGGGGGGACGGGCCGAGCCAATCAGCCCCAGCATTTT
NA,TRBD2,TRBV6-6,TRBJ2-2,CASSYPGTSDAGELFF,TGTGCCAGCAGTTACCCCGGGACTAGCGACGCCGGGGAGCTGTTTTTT
NA,TRBD1,TRBV28,TRBJ1-4,CASSFVGQGVQKLFF,TGTGCCAGCAGTTTTGTAGGACAGGGGGTACAAAAACTGTTTTTT
NA,NA,TRBV6-1,TRBJ1-1,CASSARMINTEAFF,TGTGCCAGCAGTGCACGGATGATCAACACTGAAGCTTTCTTT
NA,NA,TRBV19,TRBJ2-2,CASSQGLIQRVLGTGELFF,TGTGCCAGTAGTCAAGGACTTATCCAGCGGGTATTGGGCACCGGGGAGCTGTTTTTT
NA,NA,TRBV6-5,TRBJ1-2,CASSEIIGYTF,TGTGCCAGCAGTGAAATCATCGGCTACACCTTC
NA,NA,TRBV6-5,TRBJ2-7,CASSYGSGGLEQYF,TGTGCCAGCAGTTATGGCTCGGGTGGGCTCGAGCAGTACTTC
NA,NA,TRBV15,TRBJ1-5,CATSRDLNQPQHF,TGTGCCACCAGCAGAGATCTCAATCAGCCCCAGCATTTT
NA,NA,TRBV29-1,TRBJ1-2,CSVEDRPRTAYGYTF,TGCAGCGTTGAAGATCGGCCCAGAACAGCCTATGGCTACACCTTC
NA,NA,TRBV30,TRBJ1-5,CAWSVMGNQPQHF,TGTGCCTGGAGTGTAATGGGCAATCAGCCCCAGCATTTT
NA,NA,TRBV27,TRBJ1-4,CASSPPHRATLEKKLFF,TGTGCCAGCAGTCCTCCCCACAGGGCCACATTGGAGAAAAAACTGTTTTTT
NA,NA,TRBV9,TRBJ1-2,CASSTDAGPLGYTF,TGTGCCAGCAGCACGGATGCCGGGCCCCTTGGCTACACCTTC
NA,NA,TRBV5-1,TRBJ1-2,CASSLWGGGGYTF,TGCGCCAGCAGCTTGTGGGGTGGAGGAGGCTACACCTTC
NA,NA,TRBV6-5,TRBJ1-1,CASRGQMNTEAFF,TGTGCCAGCAGGGGGCAGATGAACACTGAAGCTTTCTTT
NA,NA,TRBV29-1,TRBJ2-2,CSARPPGNTGELFF,TGCAGCGCCCGCCCACCCGGGAACACCGGGGAGCTGTTTTTT
NA,TRBD1,TRBV15,TRBJ2-7,CATSKGQSSYEQYF,TGTGCCACCAGCAAGGGACAGAGCTCCTACGAGCAGTACTTC
NA,TRBD1,TRBV27,TRBJ1-2,CASRKGTVANYGYTF,TGTGCCAGCAGGAAGGGGACAGTCGCTAACTATGGCTACACCTTC
NA,TRBD1,TRBV7-7,TRBJ2-7,CASSFGQGASYEQYF,TGCGCCAGCAGCTTCGGACAGGGGGCATCCTACGAGCAGTACTTC
once,NA,TRBV2,TRBJ2-5,CASSEWTAETQYF,TGTGCCAGCAGTGAGTGGACAGCAGAGACCCAGTACTTC
NA,TRBD1,TRBV29-1,TRBJ2-1,CSVLRGTGFNEQFF,TGCAGCGTCCTCCGAGGGACAGGCTTTAATGAGCAGTTCTTC